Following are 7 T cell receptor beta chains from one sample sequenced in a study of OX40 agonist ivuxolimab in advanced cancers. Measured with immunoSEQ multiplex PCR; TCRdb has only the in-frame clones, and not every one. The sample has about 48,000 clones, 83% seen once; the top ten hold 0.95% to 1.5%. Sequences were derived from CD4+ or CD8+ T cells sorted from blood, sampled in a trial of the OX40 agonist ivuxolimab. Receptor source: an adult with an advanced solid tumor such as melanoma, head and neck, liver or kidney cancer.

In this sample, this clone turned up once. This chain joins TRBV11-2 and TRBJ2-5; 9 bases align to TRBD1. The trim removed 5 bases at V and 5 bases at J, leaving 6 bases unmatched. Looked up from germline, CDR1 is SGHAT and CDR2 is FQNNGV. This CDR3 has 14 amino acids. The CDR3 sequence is CASSAGTGRETQYF. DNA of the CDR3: TGTGCCAGCAGCGCCGGGACAGGGCGGGAGACCCAGTACTTC.

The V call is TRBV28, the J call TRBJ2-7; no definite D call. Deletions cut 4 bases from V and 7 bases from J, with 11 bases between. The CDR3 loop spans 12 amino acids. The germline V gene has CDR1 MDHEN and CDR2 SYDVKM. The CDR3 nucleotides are TGTGCCAGCAGTTCCCTGAGCTGGGAGCAGTACTTC. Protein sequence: CASSSLSWEQYF. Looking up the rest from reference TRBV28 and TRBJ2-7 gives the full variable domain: DVKVTQSSRYLVKRTGEKVFLECVQDMDHENMFWYRQDPGLGLRLIYFSYDVKMKEKGDIPEGYSVSREKKERFSLILESASTNQTSMYLCASSSLSWEQYFGPGTRLTVT.

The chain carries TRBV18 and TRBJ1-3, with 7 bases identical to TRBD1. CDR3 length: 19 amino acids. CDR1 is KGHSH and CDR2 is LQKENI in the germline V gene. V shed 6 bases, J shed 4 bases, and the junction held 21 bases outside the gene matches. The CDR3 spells CASSRTGIVTGMSGNTIYF. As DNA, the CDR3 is TGTGCCAGCTCCCGTACTGGAATCGTGACAGGGATGAGCGGAAACACCATATATTTT.

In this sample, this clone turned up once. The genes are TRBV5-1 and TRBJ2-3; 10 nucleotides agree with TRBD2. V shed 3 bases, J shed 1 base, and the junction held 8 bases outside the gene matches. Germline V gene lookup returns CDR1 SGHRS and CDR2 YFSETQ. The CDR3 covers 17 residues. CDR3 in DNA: TGCGCCAGCAGCTGGCGTCCTAGCGGGGGCCGCACAGATACGCAGTATTTT. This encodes CASSWRPSGGRTDTQYF.

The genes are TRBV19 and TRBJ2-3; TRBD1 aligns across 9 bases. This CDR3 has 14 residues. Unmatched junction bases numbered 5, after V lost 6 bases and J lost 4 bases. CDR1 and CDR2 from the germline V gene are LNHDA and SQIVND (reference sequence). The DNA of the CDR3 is TGTGCCAGTAGCAAAACAGGGGGCCCAGATACGCAGTATTTT. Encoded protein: CASSKTGGPDTQYF.

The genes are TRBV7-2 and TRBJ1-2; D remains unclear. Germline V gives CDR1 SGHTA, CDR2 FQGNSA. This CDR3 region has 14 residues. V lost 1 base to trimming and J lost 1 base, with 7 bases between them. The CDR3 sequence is CASSLGIDNYGYTF. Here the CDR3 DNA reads TGTGCCAGCAGCTTAGGAATTGATAACTATGGCTACACCTTC.

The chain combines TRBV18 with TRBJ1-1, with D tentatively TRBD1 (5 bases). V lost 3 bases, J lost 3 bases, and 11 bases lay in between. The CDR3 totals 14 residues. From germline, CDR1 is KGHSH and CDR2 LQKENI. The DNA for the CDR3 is TGTGCCAGCTCACCCCGTGACAGTGACACTGAAGCTTTCTTT. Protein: CASSPRDSDTEAFF.